This T cell receptor (beta chain) was obtained from a study of T cells in Graves' hyperthyroidism and ophthalmopathy. The TCR beta CDR3 regions underwent amplification using RNA transcripts as the source. First-round RT-PCR with HTBI primers amplified the TCR CDR3 region. MiXCR was run by TCRdb on the multiplex PCR reads, yielding one entry per CDR3 protein. Among about 560,000 distinct CDR3 sequences listed, around 14% were seen once. Ten or more counts support this clonotype. This CDR3 comprises 16 residues. The ends lost 7 bases at V and 4 bases at J; junction bases unmatched: 11. From germline, CDR1 is SNHLY and CDR2 FYNNEI.

The clonotype was recovered from a woman aged 30 to 39 with Graves' hyperthyroidism. V and J are TRBV2 and TRBJ2-3; TRBD2 matches 10 bases. Sequencing was carried out using blood. This CDR3 reads CASIFRLAGVSDTQYF. The CDR3 nucleotides are TGTGCCAGCATCTTCCGGCTAGCGGGAGTCTCAGATACGCAGTATTTT.